Below are 27 T cell receptor beta chains sequenced from a single sample in a study of blood T cell repertoires in COVID-19 (TCRdb year 2020). The library relied on the immunoSEQ multiplex PCR assay. TCRdb took over this immuneACCESS table, retaining in-frame rearrangements with V and J assigned. Such tables are incomplete; in checked studies, under half of the missing clones stem from an unresolved V gene, and the remainder is unexplained. Here the sample has about 200,000 clones; around 84% occur a single time. The top ten constitute over 2.5% of the sample. The sequencing input was peripheral blood. These receptors came from a man aged 60 to 75 with acute or convalescent COVID-19.

This clone was found once. V is TRBV6-2 or TRBV6-3 and J is TRBJ1-5; possible D gene TRBD1, 6 bases. The germline CDR1 and CDR2 sequences are MNHEY and SVGEGT. Trimming took 0 bases from V and 3 from J, leaving 9 bases between them. CDR3 size: 15 residues. The CDR3 bases are TGTGCCAGCAGTTACTCCGGGGACATCAATCAGCCCCAGCATTTT. Protein product: CASSYSGDINQPQHF.

This rearrangement joins TRBV28 to TRBJ1-1; 9 bases line up with TRBD1. Trimming at V came to 2 bases and at J to 5 bases, leaving 6 bases not matched to a gene. This CDR3 region has 15 residues. Looked up from germline, CDR1 is MDHEN and CDR2 is SYDVKM. This chain's CDR3 is CASSLGGQGETEAFF. The CDR3 DNA reads as TGTGCCAGCAGTTTAGGGGGACAGGGAGAGACTGAAGCTTTCTTT. Combining the CDR3 with reference TRBV28 and TRBJ1-1 gives the whole variable domain DVKVTQSSRYLVKRTGEKVFLECVQDMDHENMFWYRQDPGLGLRLIYFSYDVKMKEKGDIPEGYSVSREKKERFSLILESASTNQTSMYLCASSLGGQGETEAFFGQGTRLTVV.

V usage is TRBV28 and J usage is TRBJ1-3; 7 bases align to TRBD1. The CDR3 sequence is 18 residues long. V dropped 4 bases and J dropped 5; count of bases not matched to a gene: 17. CDR1 is MDHEN, CDR2 SYDVKM, per germline. CDR3 nucleotide sequence: TGTGCCAGCAGTTCGACCATACCACGAAGGACAGGCCGAAACACCATATATTTT. It encodes CASSSTIPRRTGRNTIYF.

The J gene is TRBJ1-2, the V gene TRBV6-5, with 9 nucleotides matching TRBD1. The CDR3 sequence is 13 residues long. The germline gives CDR1 MNHEY, CDR2 SVGAGI. The V gene end was trimmed by 4 bases and the J gene end by 8 bases; junction bases not matched to a gene: 5. The CDR3 loop reads CASSSGTGIGYTF. In DNA form, the CDR3 reads TGTGCCAGCAGTTCCGGGACAGGGATCGGCTACACCTTC.

The chain links TRBV10-2 to TRBJ1-1, with 10 bases lining up with TRBD1. Germline-derived CDR1 and CDR2 are WSHSY and SAAADI. The ends lost 2 bases at V and 5 bases at J; junction bases unmatched: 5. This CDR3 region has 15 residues. The CDR3 sequence: CASSEVGTGVTEAFF. The CDR3 nucleotides read TGCGCCAGCAGTGAGGTAGGGACAGGGGTAACTGAAGCTTTCTTT.

The chain joins TRBV28 to TRBJ2-7, with 12 bases aligning to TRBD1. The trim removed 2 bases at V and 9 bases at J, leaving 8 bases unmatched. Germline CDR1 is MDHEN and CDR2 is SYDVKM. CDR3 length equals 15 residues. The CDR3 DNA reads TGTGCCAGCAGTTTAGCCGGGACAGGGGGCGAGGGGCAGTACTTC. Translation: CASSLAGTGGEGQYF.

The chain carries TRBV6-5 and TRBJ2-2; tentative D call: TRBD2 (5 bases). Germline CDR1 reads MNHEY; CDR2 reads SVGAGI. CDR3 length: 16 residues. The germline V and J ends were trimmed by 0 bases and 7 bases, with 15 bases remaining between them. For the CDR3, the DNA is TGTGCCAGCAGTTACTCGTTGGTAGGGAGTGACGGGGAGCTGTTTTTT. Translation gives CASSYSLVGSDGELFF.

This clone was found once. The chain uses TRBV7-9 and TRBJ1-3, with D tentatively TRBD1 (5 bases). CDR3 length equals 15 residues. Germline V gene sequence: CDR1 SEHNR, CDR2 FQNEAQ (reference sequence). V lost 1 base, J lost 7 bases, and 14 bases lay in between. In DNA form, the CDR3 reads TGTGCCAGCAGCTTAGAGGGCAGGGAGGCCAACACCATATATTTT. Translating it yields CASSLEGREANTIYF.

The rearrangement uses TRBV6-2 or TRBV6-3 and TRBJ2-1, with 10 positions matching TRBD1. Trimming at V came to 4 bases and at J to 6 bases, leaving 6 bases not matched to a gene. This CDR3 has 15 amino acids. Germline V gene data show CDR1 as MNHEY and CDR2 as SVGEGT. The CDR3 loop reads CASSSTRTGGNEQFF. The DNA for the CDR3 is TGTGCCAGCAGTTCAACCCGGACAGGGGGCAATGAGCAGTTCTTC.

V is TRBV30 and J is TRBJ1-4, with a possible D match to TRBD1 (5 bases). The CDR3 length is 13 residues. Germline CDR1 is GTSNPN and CDR2 is SVGIG (reference sequence). The V end was cut by 1 base, the J end by 10 bases, with 13 bases between. CDR3: CAWSGGGLGKLFF. DNA for the CDR3: TGTGCCTGGAGTGGGGGGGGACTTGGAAAACTGTTTTTT.

The V and J genes are TRBV7-2 and TRBJ1-4, with D perhaps TRBD1 (6 bases). CDR3 size: 17 residues. Germline V gives CDR1 SGHTA, CDR2 FQGNSA. V was shortened by 2 bases and J by 0 bases, with 13 bases between the two germline ends. The chain's CDR3 is CASSLQGRAATNEKLFF. CDR3 in DNA: TGTGCCAGCAGCTTACAGGGGAGAGCCGCAACTAATGAAAAACTGTTTTTT.

The V and J genes are TRBV5-1 and TRBJ2-3, with 11 bases identical to TRBD2. The CDR3 spans 15 residues. The V and J ends lost 1 base and 6 bases, in that order; junction bases with no gene match: 4. Germline V gene data show CDR1 as SGHRS and CDR2 as YFSETQ. The CDR3 region is CASSLSSGGYDTQYF. The CDR3 DNA is TGCGCCAGCAGCTTGTCTAGCGGGGGGTATGATACGCAGTATTTT.

V usage is TRBV18 and J usage is TRBJ1-4, with D tentatively TRBD1 (5 bases). With 3 bases removed from V and 4 bases from J, the gap between germline ends came to 18 bases. There are 17 residues in the CDR3. CDR1 and CDR2 (germline): KGHSH, LQKENI. In nucleotides, the CDR3 is TGTGCCAGCTCACCTCTCCCCCCGCAGGGTGGTAATGAAAAACTGTTTTTT. It encodes CASSPLPPQGGNEKLFF.

The chain joins TRBV6-5 to TRBJ2-5; TRBD1 might be the D (5 bases). Germline V lookup: CDR1 MNHEY, CDR2 SVGAGI. The V gene lost 5 bases and the J gene lost 2 bases, with 12 bases spanning the gap. The CDR3 covers 14 residues. The CDR3 loop reads CASSKGPGQETQYF. The CDR3 nucleotides are TGTGCCAGCAGTAAGGGGCCAGGACAAGAGACCCAGTACTTC.

The count of this clone is one. The CDR3: CASSSYGTSEQFF. CDR3 DNA sequence: TGTGCCAGCAGCAGCTACGGGACTAGCGAGCAGTTCTTC. The rearrangement joins TRBV5-4 to TRBJ2-1; 9 bases map to TRBD2. Germline V gives CDR1 SGHNT, CDR2 YYREEE (reference sequence). Trimming removed 4 bases from V and 10 bases from J; junction bases left unmatched: 6. This CDR3 contains 13 residues.

This chain connects TRBV4-1 to TRBJ1-4, with D possibly matching TRBD1 (5 bases). V lost 0 bases and J 1 base, leaving 6 bases between the germline ends. Germline V lookup: CDR1 MGHRA, CDR2 YSYEKL. This CDR3 comprises 15 residues. CDR3 DNA: TGCGCCAGCAGCCAAGACGGGGGAACTAATGAAAAACTGTTTTTT. This gives the protein CASSQDGGTNEKLFF.

V usage is TRBV10-1 and J usage is TRBJ2-4, with 8 bases lining up with TRBD1. Unmatched junction bases numbered 6, after V lost 2 bases and J lost 0 bases. The CDR3 runs to 17 residues. Germline CDR1 reads WNHNN; CDR2 reads SYGVQD (reference sequence). DNA of the CDR3: TGCGCCAGCAGTGAGACCGGACAGGGCCTAGCCAAAAACATTCAGTACTTC. Translation gives CASSETGQGLAKNIQYF.

The chain joins TRBV7-9 to TRBJ2-1; 9 bases match TRBD2. The CDR3 sequence is 15 residues long. With V trimmed by 3 bases and J by 8 bases, 8 bases remained unmatched. Germline values: CDR1 SEHNR, CDR2 FQNEAQ (reference sequence). Here the CDR3 DNA reads TGTGCCAGCAGCTTTCCCGCGGGGGGGCCGTATGAGCAGTTCTTC. It encodes CASSFPAGGPYEQFF.

The rearrangement links TRBV19 to TRBJ2-1, with D maybe TRBD1 (6 bases). Germline CDR1 reads LNHDA; CDR2 reads SQIVND (reference sequence). Trimming removed 6 bases at V and 5 bases at J, with 14 bases between. This CDR3 contains 14 residues. The CDR3 loop reads CASRSQGADNEQFF. The CDR3 DNA follows: TGTGCCAGTAGGTCACAGGGAGCAGACAATGAGCAGTTCTTC.

The chain joins TRBV11-3 to TRBJ2-7; D possibly corresponds to TRBD1 (6 bases). Trimming removed 5 bases at V and 0 bases at J, with 14 bases between. CDR1 and CDR2 (germline): SGHNT, YENEEA. The CDR3 loop spans 15 amino acids. CDR3 sequence (DNA): TGTGCCAGCAGCCCTCAGGGGCCTAGCTCCTACGAGCAGTACTTC. Its protein product is CASSPQGPSSYEQYF.

The V gene is TRBV7-2, the J gene TRBJ2-1; the match to TRBD2 covers 10 bases. V shed 1 base, J shed 2 bases, and the junction held 5 bases outside the gene matches. CDR3 size: 17 residues. The germline V gene has CDR1 SGHTA and CDR2 FQGNSA. The CDR3 DNA reads as TGTGCCAGCAGCTTAGGGACTAGCGGTATCCCCTACAATGAGCAGTTCTTC. This gives the protein CASSLGTSGIPYNEQFF.

This clone was counted a single time. V is TRBV25-1 and J is TRBJ2-2; TRBD1 might be the D (6 bases). This CDR3 spans 14 amino acids. Deletions cut 8 bases from V and 2 bases from J, with 12 bases between. Germline V gene sequence: CDR1 MGHDK, CDR2 SYGVNS. In nucleotides, the CDR3 is TGTGCCAGCTCCAGGACAGCTAACACCGGGGAGCTGTTTTTT. Its translation: CASSRTANTGELFF.

This clone was seen just once. The rearrangement joins TRBV19 to TRBJ2-2; 9 bases are shared with TRBD1. The CDR3 has 18 amino acids. Germline CDR1 reads LNHDA; CDR2 reads SQIVND (reference sequence). The junction had 8 bases not matched to a gene; V was cut back by 3 bases and J by 0 bases. CDR3: CASSIRGQGRPNTGELFF. The CDR3 DNA is TGTGCCAGTAGTATTCGGGGACAGGGAAGACCGAACACCGGGGAGCTGTTTTTT.

The gene calls are TRBV27 and TRBJ2-7; the match to TRBD2 covers 15 bases. The germline CDR1 and CDR2 sequences are MNHEY and SMNVEV (reference sequence). V lost 6 bases, J lost 3 bases, and 6 bases stayed unmatched. CDR3 length: 16 residues. The CDR3 DNA sequence: TGTGCCAGCAGGCAAGGGACTAGCGGGGGGCACTACGAGCAGTACTTC. This sequence encodes CASRQGTSGGHYEQYF.

This chain joins TRBV11-2 and TRBJ1-5, with D unclear. The CDR3 sequence is 15 residues long. CDR1 and CDR2 (germline): SGHAT, FQNNGV. The V end was cut by 1 base, the J end by 0 bases, with 7 bases between. Here the CDR3 reads CASSLGADSNQPQHF. The CDR3 DNA is TGTGCCAGCAGCTTAGGTGCAGATAGCAATCAGCCCCAGCATTTT. The whole variable domain, remainder taken from reference TRBV11-2 and TRBJ1-5, is EAGVAQSPRYKIIEKRQSVAFWCNPISGHATLYWYQQILGQGPKLLIQFQNNGVVDDSQLPKDRFSAERLKGVDSTLKIQPAKLEDSAVYLCASSLGADSNQPQHFGDGTRLSIL.

V usage is TRBV5-1 and J usage is TRBJ2-1; 11 bases agree with TRBD2. Germline V lookup: CDR1 SGHRS, CDR2 YFSETQ. This CDR3 spans 16 amino acids. J was trimmed by 5 bases and V by 3 bases; bases with no gene match: 7. CDR3 bases: TGCGCCAGCAGCTCCCTACTAGCGGGGGCCAACAATGAGCAGTTCTTC. This sequence encodes CASSSLLAGANNEQFF.

The CDR3 loop is CASSSAVGGRQETQYF. The CDR3 DNA reads TGCGCCAGCTCCTCAGCCGTGGGGGGACGTCAAGAGACCCAGTACTTC. The chain employs TRBV5-1 and TRBJ2-5, with D possibly TRBD2 on 6 matching bases. In germline, CDR1 is SGHRS, CDR2 YFSETQ. The V gene lost 7 bases and the J gene lost 2 bases, with 21 bases spanning the gap. The CDR3 is 16 amino acids.